These 10 T cell receptor beta chains share one sample of origin, sequenced in a study of blood T cell repertoires in COVID-19 (dated by TCRdb to 2019 to 2021). Library creation used the immunoSEQ multiplex PCR assay. Entries here come from immuneACCESS through TCRdb and include only in-frame sequences with V and J called. Some clones fail to appear in such tables; in the studies checked, an unresolved V gene covers under half of the shortfall, and the cause of the remainder is unknown. Here the sample has some 45,000 clones; 88% occur a single time. Clones ranked in the top ten supply less than 3% of the sample. The sample taken for sequencing was peripheral blood. These receptors originate from a human donor in a cohort sampled during active COVID-19.

J is TRBJ2-1 and V is TRBV7-2, with D possibly matching TRBD2 (7 bases). Between the trimmed V and J ends, which lost 7 bases and 0 bases, there was a span of 13 bases. The CDR3 covers 15 residues. The germline V gene encodes CDR1 SGHTA and CDR2 FQGNSA. The CDR3 bases are TGTGCCAGCAATAGGGGGGGCGTCTCCTACAATGAGCAGTTCTTC. Translating gives CASNRGGVSYNEQFF.

The V call is TRBV19, the J call TRBJ2-3; D may be TRBD2 (5 bases). In germline, CDR1 is LNHDA, CDR2 SQIVND (reference sequence). The CDR3 contains 13 residues. V shed 7 bases and J shed 1 base, with 9 bases lying between them. The CDR3 nucleotides read TGTGCCAGTACCGCGGAGGGCACAGATACGCAGTATTTT. It codes for CASTAEGTDTQYF.

The rearrangement uses TRBV28 and TRBJ1-5; D remains unclear. V lost 8 bases and J lost 1, with 6 bases in between. The CDR3 loop spans 12 amino acids. Germline loops: CDR1 MDHEN, CDR2 SYDVKM. The CDR3 reads CASGPSNQPQHF. The DNA for the CDR3 is TGTGCCAGCGGCCCAAGCAATCAGCCCCAGCATTTT.

The chain employs TRBV5-1 and TRBJ1-5; 7 bases are a match to TRBD1. Trimming took 3 bases from V and 5 from J; bases not matched to a gene: 5. The CDR3 is 14 amino acids. Germline CDR1 SGHRS, CDR2 YFSETQ. The CDR3 reads CASSSGTADQPQHF. The CDR3 DNA reads TGCGCCAGCAGCTCCGGGACAGCAGATCAGCCCCAGCATTTT.

V usage is TRBV18 and J usage is TRBJ2-7; TRBD1 is a possible D gene (6 bases). The CDR3 contains 16 residues. CDR1 KGHSH and CDR2 LQKENI come from the germline V gene. Deletions cut 3 bases from V and 5 bases from J, with 20 bases between. For the CDR3, the DNA is TGTGCCAGCTCACCCGTCACAGGGAGTAAGGTCAACGAGCAGTACTTC. It codes for CASSPVTGSKVNEQYF.

This sequence joins TRBV30 and TRBJ1-2, with 7 bases fitting TRBD1. The germline V gene encodes CDR1 GTSNPN and CDR2 SVGIG (reference sequence). V dropped 4 bases and J dropped 8; count of bases not matched to a gene: 13. The CDR3 is 14 residues long. CDR3 loop: CAWNRGRGRQGYTF. The CDR3 DNA reads as TGTGCCTGGAATCGCGGCAGGGGGAGGCAAGGCTACACCTTC. Full variable domain (remainder filled in from reference TRBV30 and TRBJ1-2): SQTIHQWPATLVQPVGSPLSLECTVEGTSNPNLYWYRQAAGRGLQLLFYSVGIGQISSEVPQNLSASRPQDRQFILSSKKLLLSDSGFYLCAWNRGRGRQGYTFGSGTRLTVV.

The chain couples TRBV2 to TRBJ2-2, with a possible D match to TRBD2 (6 bases). The germline V and J ends were trimmed by 4 bases and 4 bases, with 13 bases remaining between them. The length of the CDR3 is 15 residues. Germline V lookup: CDR1 SNHLY, CDR2 FYNNEI. The CDR3 region is CASSALGGTTGELFF. DNA of the CDR3: TGTGCCAGCAGTGCCCTCGGGGGTACCACCGGGGAGCTGTTTTTT.

The chain employs TRBV20-1 and TRBJ2-1; D gene ambiguous. Trimming stripped 3 bases from V and 0 bases from J, with 12 bases between. The CDR3 covers 15 residues. Looked up from germline, CDR1 is DFQATT and CDR2 is SNEGSKA (reference sequence). Here the CDR3 reads CSASNGFSSYNEQFF. CDR3 nucleotides: TGCAGTGCTAGTAACGGGTTCAGCTCCTACAATGAGCAGTTCTTC.

Of note for this clone: One junction end does not reproduce the germline sequence, and a read error may be involved. V gene TRBV5-4 combines with J gene TRBJ2-2, with D possibly matching TRBD1 (5 bases). The V gene's germline CDR1 is SGHNT and CDR2 YYREEE (reference sequence). This CDR3 contains 15 residues. The CDR3 sequence is CASSFQGMNAGELFF. The CDR3 DNA follows: TGTGCCAGCAGCTTTCAGGGAATGAACGCCGGGGAGCTGTTTTTT.

The rearrangement joins TRBV27 to TRBJ2-3; TRBD2 matches 12 bases. Per germline, CDR1 MNHEY and CDR2 SMNVEV (reference sequence). This CDR3 is built from 17 residues. Trimming at V came to 5 bases and at J to 5 bases, leaving 11 bases not matched to a gene. The CDR3 DNA is TGTGCCAGCAGTACCCTACTAGCGGGGGGTATCGGAGATACGCAGTATTTT. It specifies CASSTLLAGGIGDTQYF.